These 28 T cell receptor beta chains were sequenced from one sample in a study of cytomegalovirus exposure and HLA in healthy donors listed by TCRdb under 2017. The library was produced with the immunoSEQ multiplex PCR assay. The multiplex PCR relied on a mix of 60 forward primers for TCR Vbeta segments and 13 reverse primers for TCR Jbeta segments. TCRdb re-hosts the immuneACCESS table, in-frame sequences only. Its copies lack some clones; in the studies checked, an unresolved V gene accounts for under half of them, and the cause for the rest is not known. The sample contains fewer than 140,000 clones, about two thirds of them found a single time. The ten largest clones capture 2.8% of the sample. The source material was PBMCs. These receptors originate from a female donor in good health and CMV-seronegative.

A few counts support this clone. The CDR3 sequence is CASSNSGRDEQYF. For the CDR3, the DNA is TGTGCCAGCAGTAATAGCGGGAGGGACGAGCAGTACTTC. This chain links TRBV6-1 with TRBJ2-7, with 11 positions matching TRBD2. CDR1 and CDR2 (germline): MNHNS, SASEGT. The CDR3 covers 13 residues. V shed 5 bases, J shed 5 bases, and the junction held 2 bases outside the gene matches.

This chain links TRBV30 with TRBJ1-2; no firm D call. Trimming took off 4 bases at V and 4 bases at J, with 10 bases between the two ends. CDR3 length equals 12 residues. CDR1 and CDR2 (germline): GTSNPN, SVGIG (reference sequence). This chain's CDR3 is CAWKTGLYGYTF. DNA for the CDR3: TGTGCCTGGAAAACGGGTCTCTATGGCTACACCTTC.

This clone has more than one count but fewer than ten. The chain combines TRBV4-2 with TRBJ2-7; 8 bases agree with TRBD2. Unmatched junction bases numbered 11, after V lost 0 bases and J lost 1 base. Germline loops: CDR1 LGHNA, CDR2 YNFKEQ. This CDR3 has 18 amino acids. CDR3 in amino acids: CASSQDGREDYVSYEQYF. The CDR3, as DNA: TGTGCCAGCAGCCAAGATGGGCGGGAGGACTACGTGTCCTACGAGCAGTACTTC.

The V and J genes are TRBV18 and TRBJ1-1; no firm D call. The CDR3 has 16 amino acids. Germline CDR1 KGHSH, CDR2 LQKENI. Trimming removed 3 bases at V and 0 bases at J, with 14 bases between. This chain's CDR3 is CASSPNSPGMNTEAFF. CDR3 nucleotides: TGTGCCAGCTCACCCAATTCCCCAGGCATGAACACTGAAGCTTTCTTT.

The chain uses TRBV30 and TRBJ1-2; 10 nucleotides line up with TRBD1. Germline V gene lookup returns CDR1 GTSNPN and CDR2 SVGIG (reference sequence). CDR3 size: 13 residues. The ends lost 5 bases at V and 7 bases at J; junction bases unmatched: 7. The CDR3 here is CAWGAGQGVGYTF. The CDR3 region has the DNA TGTGCCTGGGGGGCCGGACAGGGGGTTGGCTACACCTTC.

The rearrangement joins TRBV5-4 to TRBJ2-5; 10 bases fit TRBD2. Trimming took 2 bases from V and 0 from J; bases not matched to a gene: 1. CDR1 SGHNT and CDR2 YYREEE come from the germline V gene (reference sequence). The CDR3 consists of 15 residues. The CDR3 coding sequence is TGTGCCAGCAGCTTAGGGACTAGCGACCAAGAGACCCAGTACTTC. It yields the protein CASSLGTSDQETQYF.

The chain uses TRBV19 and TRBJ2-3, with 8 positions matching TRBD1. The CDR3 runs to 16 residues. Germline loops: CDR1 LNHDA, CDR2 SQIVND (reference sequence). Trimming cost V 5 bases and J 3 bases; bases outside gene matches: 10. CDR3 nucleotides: TGTGCCAGTAGTCGAATAGACAGGGGTGGTACAGATACGCAGTATTTT. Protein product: CASSRIDRGGTDTQYF.

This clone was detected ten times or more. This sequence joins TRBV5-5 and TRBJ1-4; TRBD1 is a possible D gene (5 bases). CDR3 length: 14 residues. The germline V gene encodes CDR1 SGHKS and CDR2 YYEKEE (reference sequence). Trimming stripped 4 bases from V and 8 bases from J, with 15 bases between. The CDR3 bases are TGTGCCAGCAGCGATCAGGGCTCCTGGGAAAAACTGTTTTTT. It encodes CASSDQGSWEKLFF.

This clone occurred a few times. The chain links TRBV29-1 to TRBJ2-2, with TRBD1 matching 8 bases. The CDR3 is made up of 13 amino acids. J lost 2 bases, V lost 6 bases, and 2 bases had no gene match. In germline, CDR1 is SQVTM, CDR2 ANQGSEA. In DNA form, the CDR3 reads TGCAGCGTCGGACAGGGTAACACCGGGGAGCTGTTTTTT. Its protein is CSVGQGNTGELFF.

The chain's CDR3 is CASSFGERETREQYF. The CDR3 DNA follows: TGTGCCAGCAGCTTCGGCGAGCGGGAGACGCGCGAGCAGTACTTC. V and J are TRBV7-2 and TRBJ2-7, with 8 bases aligning to TRBD2. V shed 3 bases and J 6 bases; nucleotides not matched to a gene: 10. This CDR3 is built from 15 residues. The germline gives CDR1 SGHTA, CDR2 FQGNSA.

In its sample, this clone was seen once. CDR3 sequence reads: CASSNDRGREKLFF. DNA of the CDR3: TGTGCCAGTAGTAATGACAGGGGGCGTGAAAAACTGTTTTTT. The rearrangement joins TRBV19 to TRBJ1-4; 10 bases line up with TRBD1. The length of the CDR3 is 14 residues. The V gene's germline CDR1 is LNHDA and CDR2 SQIVND (reference sequence). V lost 4 bases, J lost 7 bases, and 3 bases stayed unmatched.

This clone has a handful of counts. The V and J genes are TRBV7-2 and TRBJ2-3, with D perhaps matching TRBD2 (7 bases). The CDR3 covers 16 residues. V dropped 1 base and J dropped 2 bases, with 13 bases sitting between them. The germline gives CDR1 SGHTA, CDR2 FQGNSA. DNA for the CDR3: TGTGCCAGCAGCTTAGTAGGGGGGGCGTCCACAGATACGCAGTATTTT. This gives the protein CASSLVGGASTDTQYF.

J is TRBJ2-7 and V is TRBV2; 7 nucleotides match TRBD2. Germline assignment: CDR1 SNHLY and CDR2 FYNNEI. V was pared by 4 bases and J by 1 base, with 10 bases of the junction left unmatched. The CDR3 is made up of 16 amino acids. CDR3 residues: CASSGGGSDFSYEQYF. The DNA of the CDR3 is TGTGCCAGCAGTGGGGGGGGGTCGGACTTTTCCTACGAGCAGTACTTC.

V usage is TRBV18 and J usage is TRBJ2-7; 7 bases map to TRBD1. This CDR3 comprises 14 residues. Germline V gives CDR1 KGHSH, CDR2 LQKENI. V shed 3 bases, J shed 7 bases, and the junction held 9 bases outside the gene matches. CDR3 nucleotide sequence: TGTGCCAGCTCACCCACGGGACAGTCTATGGAGCAGTACTTC. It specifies CASSPTGQSMEQYF.

CDR3 nucleotides: TGTGCCAGTAGTATCGCGCGCAAAGAAAAACTGTTTTTT. Amino acids: CASSIARKEKLFF. The chain is built from TRBV19 and TRBJ1-4; D uncertain. V was cut by 3 bases and J by 8 bases, with 10 bases left in between. Germline CDR1 LNHDA, CDR2 SQIVND (reference sequence). The CDR3 contains 13 residues.

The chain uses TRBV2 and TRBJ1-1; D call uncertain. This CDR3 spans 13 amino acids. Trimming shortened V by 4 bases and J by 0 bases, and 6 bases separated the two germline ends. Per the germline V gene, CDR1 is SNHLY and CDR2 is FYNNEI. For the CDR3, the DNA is TGTGCCAGCAGTGTCCACATGAACACTGAAGCTTTCTTT. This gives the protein CASSVHMNTEAFF.

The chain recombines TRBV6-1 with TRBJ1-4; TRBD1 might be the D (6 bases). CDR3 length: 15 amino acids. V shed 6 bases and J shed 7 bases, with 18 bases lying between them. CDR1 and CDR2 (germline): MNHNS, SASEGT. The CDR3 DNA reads TGTGCCAGCAGCTCCACAGGGACGTTCAGTGAAAAACTGTTTTTT. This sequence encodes CASSSTGTFSEKLFF.

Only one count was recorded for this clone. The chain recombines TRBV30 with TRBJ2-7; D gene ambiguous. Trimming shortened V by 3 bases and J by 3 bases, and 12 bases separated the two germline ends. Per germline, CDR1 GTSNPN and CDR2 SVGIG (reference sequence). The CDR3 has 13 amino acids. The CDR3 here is CAWSPSTHYEQYF. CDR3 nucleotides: TGTGCCTGGAGCCCCTCTACGCACTACGAGCAGTACTTC.

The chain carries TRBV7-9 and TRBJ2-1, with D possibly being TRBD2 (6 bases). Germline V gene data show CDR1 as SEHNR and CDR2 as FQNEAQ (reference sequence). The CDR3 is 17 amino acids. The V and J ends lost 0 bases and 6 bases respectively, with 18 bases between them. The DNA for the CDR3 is TGTGCCAGCAGCTTAGCTAGGGCGGGACCAATCCTCAATGAGCAGTTCTTC. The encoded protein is CASSLARAGPILNEQFF.

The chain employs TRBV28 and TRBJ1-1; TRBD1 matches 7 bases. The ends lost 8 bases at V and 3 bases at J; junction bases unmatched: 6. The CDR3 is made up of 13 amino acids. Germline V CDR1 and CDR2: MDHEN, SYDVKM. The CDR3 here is CASQGGSHTEAFF. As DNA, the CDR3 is TGTGCCAGCCAGGGGGGTTCGCACACTGAAGCTTTCTTT.

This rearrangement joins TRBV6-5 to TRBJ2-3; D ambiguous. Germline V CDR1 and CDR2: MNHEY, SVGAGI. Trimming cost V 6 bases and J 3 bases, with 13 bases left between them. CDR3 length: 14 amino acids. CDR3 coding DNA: TGTGCCAGCAGCAAACAAACCGGGACAGATACGCAGTATTTT. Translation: CASSKQTGTDTQYF.

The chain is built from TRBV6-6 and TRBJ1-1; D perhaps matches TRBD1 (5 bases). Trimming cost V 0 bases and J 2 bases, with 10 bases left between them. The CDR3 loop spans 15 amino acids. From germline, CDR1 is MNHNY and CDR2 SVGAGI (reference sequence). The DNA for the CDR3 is TGTGCCAGCAGTTACTCGAAGGGACTTAACACTGAAGCTTTCTTT. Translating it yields CASSYSKGLNTEAFF.

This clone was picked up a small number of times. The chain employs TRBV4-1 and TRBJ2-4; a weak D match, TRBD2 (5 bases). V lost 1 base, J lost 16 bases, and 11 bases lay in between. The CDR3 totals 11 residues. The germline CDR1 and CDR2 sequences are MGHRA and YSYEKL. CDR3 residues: CASSQAGIGYF. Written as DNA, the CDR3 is TGCGCCAGCAGCCAAGCGGGGATTGGATACTTC.

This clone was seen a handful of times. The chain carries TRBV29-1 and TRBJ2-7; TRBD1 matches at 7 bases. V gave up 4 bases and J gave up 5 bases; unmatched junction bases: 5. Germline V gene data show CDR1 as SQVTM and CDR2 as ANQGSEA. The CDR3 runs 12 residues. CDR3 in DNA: TGCAGCGTTGTGACAGGGAACCACGAGCAGTACTTC. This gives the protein CSVVTGNHEQYF.

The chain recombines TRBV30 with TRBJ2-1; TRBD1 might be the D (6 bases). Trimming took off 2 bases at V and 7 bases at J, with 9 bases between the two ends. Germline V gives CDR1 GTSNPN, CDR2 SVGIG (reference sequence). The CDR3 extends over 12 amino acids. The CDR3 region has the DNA TGTGCCTGGAGTATGGGGGCGAATGAGCAGTTCTTC. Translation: CAWSMGANEQFF.

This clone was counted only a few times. CDR3 loop: CASSWRRESSYEQYF. Written as DNA, the CDR3 is TGTGCCAGCTCCTGGCGGCGGGAGAGCTCCTACGAGCAGTACTTC. V and J are TRBV5-4 and TRBJ2-7; 7 positions match TRBD2. V gave up 7 bases and J gave up 0 bases; unmatched junction bases: 10. This CDR3 contains 15 residues. The germline gives CDR1 SGHNT, CDR2 YYREEE (reference sequence).

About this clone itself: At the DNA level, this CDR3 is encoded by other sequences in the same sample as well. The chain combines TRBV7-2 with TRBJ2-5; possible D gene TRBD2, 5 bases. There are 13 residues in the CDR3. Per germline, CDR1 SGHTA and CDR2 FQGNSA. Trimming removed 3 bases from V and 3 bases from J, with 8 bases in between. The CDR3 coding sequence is TGTGCCAGCAGCTTCGCCGGGGAAGAGACCCAGTACTTC. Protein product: CASSFAGEETQYF.

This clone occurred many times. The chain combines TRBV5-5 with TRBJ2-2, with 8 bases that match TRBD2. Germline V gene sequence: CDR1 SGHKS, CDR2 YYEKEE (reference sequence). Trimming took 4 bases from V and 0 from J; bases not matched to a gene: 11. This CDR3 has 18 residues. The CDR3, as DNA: TGTGCCAGCAGCCCCTGGCTGGGACTAGGGCCGAACACCGGGGAGCTGTTTTTT. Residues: CASSPWLGLGPNTGELFF.